This is a list of T cell receptor beta chains from one sample in a study of PD-1 blockade in mismatch repair-deficient tumors. Only in-frame clones appear in the TCRdb table, and some are missing; sequencing was by immunoSEQ multiplex PCR. The data contain 85,000 to 130,000 clones, over 75% of them singletons. This specimen consisted of peripheral blood, obtained approximately 35 weeks after starting pembrolizumab. The receptors originated from an adult with mismatch repair-deficient cancer. The CDR3 runs from the conserved cysteine through the conserved F or W. D genes are given only for firm matches. Part of the rows lack a size; the others show once, few, many or a class for expanded clones.

TRBJ1-1,TRBV18,TRBD1,.,CASSQTGGTEAFF,TGTGCCAGCTCACAGACAGGGGGCACTGAAGCTTTCTTT
TRBJ2-5,TRBV4-1,TRBD2,.,CASSHGLAGLQETQYF,TGCGCCAGCAGCCACGGTTTAGCGGGACTTCAAGAGACCCAGTACTTC
TRBJ2-1,TRBV6-1,.,.,CASLERDNNEQFF,TGTGCCAGCCTAGAGAGGGACAACAATGAGCAGTTCTTC
TRBJ2-5,TRBV6-6,.,.,CASSTYLGGGETQYF,TGTGCCAGCAGCACGTACCTGGGGGGCGGGGAGACCCAGTACTTC
TRBJ2-3,TRBV10-3,TRBD2,.,CAISGTSGGTDTQYF,TGTGCCATCAGTGGGACTAGCGGGGGCACAGATACGCAGTATTTT
TRBJ2-1,TRBV13,.,once,CASSDRDTTYNEQFF,TGTGCCAGCAGCGACCGGGACACGACCTACAATGAGCAGTTCTTC
TRBJ2-6,TRBV27,.,.,CASSLQSVSSGANVLTF,TGTGCCAGCAGTTTACAGTCGGTCAGCTCTGGGGCCAACGTCCTGACTTTC
TRBJ1-2,TRBV6-5,.,.,CASSNPPGGYTF,TGTGCCAGCAGTAACCCTCCCGGGGGCTACACCTTC
TRBJ2-1,TRBV7-2,.,once,CASSFQGYNEQFF,TGTGCCAGCAGCTTCCAGGGATACAATGAGCAGTTCTTC
TRBJ2-2,TRBV30,TRBD2,.,CAWIGTSGSGAGELFF,TGTGCCTGGATCGGGACTAGCGGGAGTGGGGCCGGGGAGCTGTTTTTT